This T cell receptor (beta chain) originates from a study of immune cell composition in non-small cell lung cancer. Study results and caveats: Lung adenocarcinomas had lower top 10 clone scores and clonality than squamous tumours.

This clone was observed a handful of times. Its specificity is unknown. Sequencing was performed with immunoSEQ multiplex PCR; in TCRdb, only in-frame clones are kept and a portion is missing. The sample holds approximately 15,000 clones, 65% to 85% seen once. Germline lookup yields CDR1 MDHEN and CDR2 SYDVKM. With 1 base removed from V and 3 bases from J, the gap between germline ends came to 12 bases. CDR3 length: 15 residues. Sequencing input: lung tumor tissue. This chain connects TRBV28 to TRBJ2-5, with unresolved D. This receptor was identified in a human donor with non-small cell lung cancer. Here the CDR3 DNA reads TGTGCCAGCAGTTTATCCCGCGGCAGGAAAGAGACCCAGTACTTC. It yields the protein CASSLSRGRKETQYF.